The text below deals with one T cell receptor (beta chain). The record originates from a study of cytomegalovirus exposure and HLA in healthy donors. Whole-study context: Counted in an early data release were approximately 85 million unique TCRs from HLA-typed donors.

Vbeta (60) and Jbeta (13) primers were used in the PCR. The table came from immunoSEQ multiplex PCR; TCRdb's copy has only in-frame clones and leaves some out. Among about 89,000 clones listed, less than 85% were seen once. The sequencing input was PBMCs. This clonotype was sampled from a man in his forties or fifties in good health and CMV-seropositive.

CDR3 protein: CASREDATSSYEQYF. CDR3 nucleotides: TGCGCCAGCAGGGAGGACGCCACTAGCTCCTACGAGCAGTACTTC. This chain uses TRBV5-1 with TRBJ2-7, with a tentative D call TRBD2 (5 bases). V gave up 5 bases and J gave up 0 bases, with 15 bases separating them. CDR1 and CDR2 (germline): SGHRS, YFSETQ. The CDR3 is 15 amino acids. Full variable domain (missing parts from reference TRBV5-1 and TRBJ2-7): KAGVTQTPRYLIKTRGQQVTLSCSPISGHRSVSWYQQTPGQGLQFLFEYFSETQRNKGNFPGRFSGRQFSNSRSEMNVSTLELGDSALYLCASREDATSSYEQYFGPGTRLTVT.